Listed below are T cell receptor beta chains from one sample, sequenced in a study of T cells in Graves' hyperthyroidism and ophthalmopathy. TCRdb fed the multiplex PCR reads into MiXCR, producing one record per CDR3 protein. The sample yields roughly 510,000 distinct CDR3 sequences, 46% seen once. The sequencing sample was made of peripheral blood or thyroid tissue (not recorded which). The receptors stem from an adult woman with Graves' disease, either hyperthyroidism or ophthalmopathy (not recorded which). Both conserved end residues are part of each CDR3. The D gene is left open where the match is weak. Part of the rows lack a size; the others show once, few, many or a class for expanded clones.

-	TRBV10-1	TRBJ2-7	few	CASSSVEGGTVYEQYF	TGCGCCAGCAGCAGCGTTGAAGGGGGAACAGTGTACGAGCAGTACTTC
-	TRBV7-9	TRBJ2-5	-	CASSVGASQETQYF	TGTGCCAGCAGCGTAGGTGCCAGCCAAGAGACCCAGTACTTC
-	TRBV29-1	TRBJ2-7	-	CSVPGGVGEQYF	TGCAGCGTTCCGGGCGGGGTAGGCGAGCAGTACTTC
TRBD1	TRBV10-3	TRBJ1-6	-	CATEIGQGNSPLHF	TGTGCCACTGAGATCGGACAGGGAAATTCACCCCTCCACTTT
-	TRBV9	TRBJ2-5	-	CASSILDQETQYF	TGTGCCAGCAGCATATTAGACCAAGAGACCCAGTACTTC
-	TRBV20-1	TRBJ2-7	few	CSATAGNWDGEQYF	TGCAGTGCTACCGCCGGGAACTGGGACGGCGAGCAGTACTTC
TRBD2	TRBV27	TRBJ2-7	few	CASGTSGVYEQYF	TGTGCCAGCGGGACTAGCGGGGTGTACGAGCAGTACTTC
TRBD1	TRBV20-1	TRBJ1-4	-	CIARGTNEKLFF	TGCATAGCCAGGGGGACTAATGAAAAACTGTTTTTT
TRBD2	TRBV9	TRBJ2-7	-	CASSPFGGGYEQYF	TGTGCCAGCAGCCCTTTCGGGGGGGGCTACGAGCAGTACTTC
-	TRBV29-1	TRBJ1-5	many	CSVASGNNQPQHF	TGCAGCGTTGCATCCGGGAACAATCAGCCCCAGCATTTT
TRBD2	TRBV10-2	TRBJ2-5	once	CATKRGVGETQYF	TGCGCCACCAAGCGGGGGGTTGGTGAGACCCAGTACTTC
-	TRBV4-3	TRBJ1-1	many	CASSQDSGDTEAFF	TGCGCCAGCAGCCAAGATAGCGGAGATACTGAAGCTTTCTTT
-	TRBV4-1	TRBJ1-2	many	CASSHGPQGQSGYTF	TGCGCCAGCAGCCACGGACCCCAGGGGCAGAGTGGCTACACCTTC
TRBD1	TRBV20-1	TRBJ1-5	many	CSATGTGAQPQHF	TGCAGTGCTACCGGGACAGGGGCTCAGCCCCAGCATTTT
TRBD1	TRBV15	TRBJ1-4	-	CATSERRTGTNEKLFF	TGTGCCACCAGCGAGAGGAGGACAGGGACTAATGAAAAACTGTTTTTT
-	TRBV29-1	TRBJ1-5	-	CSVTLAGANQPQHF	TGCAGCGTCACCCTCGCAGGGGCTAATCAGCCCCAGCATTTT
-	TRBV4-2	TRBJ2-7	many	CASRSYSYEQYF	TGTGCCAGCAGGAGCTATTCCTACGAGCAGTACTTC
-	TRBV7-6	TRBJ2-7	-	CASSQTETYEQYF	TGTGCCAGCAGCCAGACAGAGACCTACGAGCAGTACTTC
-	TRBV7-2	TRBJ1-6	few	CASSSLGGISPLHF	TGTGCCAGCAGCTCGCTGGGGGGAATATCACCCCTCCACTTT
TRBD1	TRBV2	TRBJ2-2	-	CASSLLKNRGRVGELFF	TGTGCCAGCAGTTTACTGAAGAACAGGGGGCGTGTCGGGGAGCTGTTTTTT
-	TRBV28	TRBJ1-1	many	CASSVEAFF	TGTGCCAGCAGTGTCGAAGCTTTCTTT
-	TRBV5-4	TRBJ2-5	-	CASSFDKFQETQYF	TGTGCCAGCAGCTTTGACAAATTCCAAGAGACCCAGTACTTC
-	TRBV28	TRBJ2-7	-	CASTTLFEQYF	TGTGCCAGCACCACGCTATTCGAGCAGTACTTC
TRBD1	TRBV10-3	TRBJ1-3	-	CASRGTGRGNTIYF	TGTGCCAGCAGAGGGACAGGGCGTGGAAACACCATATATTTT
TRBD1	TRBV5-1	TRBJ1-4	many	CASSSSGGDEEKLFF	TGCGCCAGCAGCTCATCAGGGGGCGATGAGGAAAAACTGTTTTTT
TRBD2	TRBV7-9	TRBJ2-1	-	CASSSTGGSPYNEQFF	TGTGCCAGCAGCTCCACCGGGGGGAGCCCCTACAATGAGCAGTTCTTC
-	TRBV20-1	TRBJ2-5	many	CSARNVEQETQYF	TGCAGTGCTAGAAATGTAGAACAAGAGACCCAGTACTTC
-	TRBV29-1	TRBJ2-7	-	CSVVDRYEQYF	TGCAGCGTTGTCGACAGATACGAGCAGTACTTC
-	TRBV7-6	TRBJ1-6	-	CASSNAPGLGSPLHF	TGTGCCAGCAGCAACGCACCAGGGTTGGGTTCACCCCTCCACTTT
TRBD2	TRBV29-1	TRBJ2-2	-	CSVDHPSGRGGELFF	TGCAGCGTTGACCACCCTAGCGGGAGAGGTGGGGAGCTGTTTTTT
TRBD1	TRBV6-5	TRBJ2-7	-	CASSESGKGAQAYEQYF	TGTGCCAGCAGTGAATCGGGAAAGGGGGCGCAGGCCTACGAGCAGTACTTC
-	TRBV12-5	TRBJ2-5	many	CASANPRERETQYF	TGTGCTAGTGCCAATCCCCGAGAGCGGGAGACCCAGTACTTC
-	TRBV20-1	TRBJ1-1	-	CSASSGPGRAFF	TGCAGTGCTAGCTCAGGCCCGGGGCGCGCTTTCTTT
TRBD1	TRBV2	TRBJ1-1	many	CASSLDRVITEAFF	TGTGCCAGCAGTTTGGACAGGGTGATAACTGAAGCTTTCTTT
-	TRBV7-6	TRBJ1-6	few	CASSLQGENSPLHF	TGTGCCAGCAGCTTACAGGGAGAGAATTCACCCCTCCACTTT
-	TRBV10-3	TRBJ1-1	-	CAISEPAANTEAFF	TGTGCCATCAGTGAGCCGGCAGCGAACACTGAAGCTTTCTTT
-	TRBV20-1	TRBJ1-1	-	CSAPNPRNTEAFF	TGCAGTGCTCCAAACCCCAGGAACACTGAAGCTTTCTTT
-	TRBV10-3	TRBJ2-5	-	CAISEKKGQETQYF	TGTGCCATCAGTGAAAAGAAGGGACAAGAGACCCAGTACTTC
TRBD1	TRBV4-1	TRBJ2-7	-	CASSHTSTGATAYEQYF	TGCGCCAGCAGCCATACCTCGACAGGGGCGACAGCCTACGAGCAGTACTTC
TRBD2	TRBV10-3	TRBJ2-7	-	CAISWTSGTYEQYF	TGTGCCATCAGTTGGACTAGCGGAACCTACGAGCAGTACTTC
-	TRBV16	TRBJ1-6	-	CASSASRTDNSPLHF	TGTGCCAGCAGCGCGTCTAGGACAGATAATTCACCCCTCCACTTT
TRBD1	TRBV7-3	TRBJ2-5	-	CASSYRDRDTQETQYF	TGTGCCAGCAGCTACCGGGACAGGGACACCCAAGAGACCCAGTACTTC
-	TRBV10-3	TRBJ1-6	-	CATLRDHNSPLHF	TGTGCCACCCTCAGGGACCATAATTCACCCCTCCACTTT